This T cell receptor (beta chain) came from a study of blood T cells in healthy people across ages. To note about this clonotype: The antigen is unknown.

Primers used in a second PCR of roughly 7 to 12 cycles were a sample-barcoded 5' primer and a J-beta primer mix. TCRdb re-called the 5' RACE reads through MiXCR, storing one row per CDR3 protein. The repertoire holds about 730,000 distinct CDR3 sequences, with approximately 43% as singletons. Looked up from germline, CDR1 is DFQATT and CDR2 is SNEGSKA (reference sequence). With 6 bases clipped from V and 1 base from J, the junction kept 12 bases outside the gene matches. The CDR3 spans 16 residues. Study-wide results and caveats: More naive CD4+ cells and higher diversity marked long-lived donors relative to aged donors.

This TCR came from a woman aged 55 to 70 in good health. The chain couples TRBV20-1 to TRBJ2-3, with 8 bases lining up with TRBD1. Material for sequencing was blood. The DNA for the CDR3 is TGCAGTGCCATTGCCAGGGGGCCTAGGGGCACAGATACGCAGTATTTT. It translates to CSAIARGPRGTDTQYF.